This T cell receptor beta chain was found in a study of blood T cell repertoires in COVID-19. Across the whole study: Nucleic acid was either cDNA or gDNA, and it came from T cells, B-cell-depleted T cells, or PBMCs.

V lost 7 bases to trimming and J lost 7 bases; unmatched junction nucleotides: 19. This CDR3 is 16 amino acids long. Germline V CDR1 and CDR2: SGHRS, YFSETQ. Study processing details: How many nucleated cells were present was estimated from reference gene primer amplification. Profiling relied on immunoSEQ multiplex PCR, and the TCRdb table lists in-frame clones only, not all of them. That table gives V, J and clone size, and the DNA gave D and trimming. The data contain 90,000 to 110,000 clones, about 75% of them singletons. Of note for this clone: A much larger clone differs by one base, so this may be a read error.

The TCR comes from a woman aged 70-85 years with acute or convalescent COVID-19. Sequencing input: peripheral blood. The chain links TRBV5-1 to TRBJ2-7; 8 bases fit TRBD2. CDR3 in DNA: TGCGCCAGCTTGCGCCGTTGGGTGGGCCCGGGGGGGGAGCAGTACTTC. Residues: CASLRRWVGPGGEQYF.